Following are 2 T cell receptor beta chains from one sample sequenced in a study of cytomegalovirus exposure and HLA in healthy donors. PCR amplification relied on 60 Vbeta primers (plus 13 Jbeta primers). Repertoires were generated with immunoSEQ multiplex PCR, while TCRdb's copy carries only in-frame clones and drops some. The table records roughly 84,000 clones, under 80% of them present only once. Material: PBMCs. These receptors came from a human donor in good health.

The chain joins TRBV6-1 to TRBJ1-5; D perhaps matches TRBD1 (5 bases). In germline, CDR1 is MNHNS, CDR2 SASEGT. The length of the CDR3 is 14 residues. V dropped 6 bases and J dropped 5 bases, with 14 bases sitting between them. CDR3 nucleotides: TGTGCCAGCAGCCTGAGCGGGGGAGATCAGCCCCAGCATTTT. Translating it yields CASSLSGGDQPQHF.

This chain joins TRBV19 and TRBJ2-2, with 7 bases aligning to TRBD1. The ends lost 5 bases at V and 4 bases at J; junction bases unmatched: 7. Germline values: CDR1 LNHDA, CDR2 SQIVND (reference sequence). The CDR3 runs to 15 residues. In nucleotides, the CDR3 is TGTGCCAGTAGTCCCTTAGACAGGGTCACCGGGGAGCTGTTTTTT. It translates to CASSPLDRVTGELFF.